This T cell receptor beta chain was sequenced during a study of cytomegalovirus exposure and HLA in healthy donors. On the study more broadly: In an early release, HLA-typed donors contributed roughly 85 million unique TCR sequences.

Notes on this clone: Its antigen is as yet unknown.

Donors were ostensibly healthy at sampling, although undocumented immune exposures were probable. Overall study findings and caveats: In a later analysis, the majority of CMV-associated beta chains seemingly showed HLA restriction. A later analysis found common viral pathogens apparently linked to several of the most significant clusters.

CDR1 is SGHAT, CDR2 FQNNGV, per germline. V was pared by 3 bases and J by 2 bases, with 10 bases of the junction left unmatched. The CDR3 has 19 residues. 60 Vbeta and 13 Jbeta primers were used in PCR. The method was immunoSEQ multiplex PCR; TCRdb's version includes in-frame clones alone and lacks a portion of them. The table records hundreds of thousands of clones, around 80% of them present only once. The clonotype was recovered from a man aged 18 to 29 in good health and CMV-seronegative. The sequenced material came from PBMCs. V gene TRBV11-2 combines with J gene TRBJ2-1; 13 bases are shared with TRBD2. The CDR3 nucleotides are TGTGCCAGCAGCTTCCGACTAGCGGGAGGAGGCCCAGCCTACAATGAGCAGTTCTTC. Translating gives CASSFRLAGGGPAYNEQFF.